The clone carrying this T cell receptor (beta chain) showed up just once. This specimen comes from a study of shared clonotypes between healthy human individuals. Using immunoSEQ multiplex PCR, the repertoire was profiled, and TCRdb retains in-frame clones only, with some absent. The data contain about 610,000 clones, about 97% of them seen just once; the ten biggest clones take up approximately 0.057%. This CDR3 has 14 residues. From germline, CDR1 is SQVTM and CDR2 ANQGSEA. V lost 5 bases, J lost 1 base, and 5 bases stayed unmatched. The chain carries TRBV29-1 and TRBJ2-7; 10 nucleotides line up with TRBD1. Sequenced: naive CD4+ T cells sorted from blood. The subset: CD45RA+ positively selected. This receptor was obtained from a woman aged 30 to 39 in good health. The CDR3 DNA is TGCAGCGTTCTCCCGGGACAGGGGTCCTACGAGCAGTACTTC. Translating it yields CSVLPGQGSYEQYF.